Below, 25 T cell receptor beta chains from the same sample are listed, as sequenced in a study of shared clonotypes between healthy human individuals. Assay used: immunoSEQ multiplex PCR; TCRdb lists only in-frame clones, some missing. The sample lists millions of clones; 85% to 95% were seen once. Sequencing was carried out using naive CD4+ T cells sorted from blood. The subset denotes: CD45RA+ positively selected. These receptors were taken from a man younger than 35 in good health.

The rearrangement uses TRBV29-1 and TRBJ1-5; D unclear. CDR3 length: 12 amino acids. Germline lookup yields CDR1 SQVTM and CDR2 ANQGSEA. Trimming removed 7 bases from V and 1 base from J, with 8 bases in between. CDR3 loop: CSAQSSNQPQHF. Here the CDR3 DNA reads TGCAGCGCTCAGTCCAGCAATCAGCCCCAGCATTTT.

V usage is TRBV25-1 and J usage is TRBJ1-2; TRBD1 is a possible D gene (5 bases). With 4 bases removed from V and 8 bases from J, the gap between germline ends came to 17 bases. Looked up from germline, CDR1 is MGHDK and CDR2 is SYGVNS. The CDR3 extends over 14 amino acids. CDR3 sequence reads: CASSAFPGGVGYTF. CDR3 bases: TGTGCCAGCAGTGCATTCCCCGGGGGTGTGGGCTACACCTTC.

The chain employs TRBV10-3 and TRBJ1-2, with 9 bases identical to TRBD1. Trimming removed 6 bases from V and 6 bases from J; junction bases left unmatched: 5. Germline V CDR1 and CDR2: ENHRY, SYGVKD. The CDR3 length is 13 residues. The chain's CDR3 is CAISLGQGNGYTF. The CDR3 region has the DNA TGTGCCATCAGCCTGGGACAGGGAAATGGCTACACCTTC.

The chain carries TRBV4-3 and TRBJ2-1, with D tentatively TRBD1 or TRBD2 (6 bases each). In germline, CDR1 is LGHNA, CDR2 YSLEER. This CDR3 region has 15 residues. V shed 2 bases and J shed 5 bases, with 13 bases lying between them. The CDR3 is CASSQIGGGNNEQFF. DNA of the CDR3: TGCGCCAGCAGCCAAATTGGGGGCGGGAACAATGAGCAGTTCTTC.

This clone turned up a few times. The chain links TRBV19 to TRBJ1-2; 9 bases align to TRBD1. The germline V gene has CDR1 LNHDA and CDR2 SQIVND (reference sequence). The CDR3 is made up of 13 amino acids. The junction had 11 bases not matched to a gene; V was cut back by 11 bases and J by 7 bases. As DNA, the CDR3 is TGTGCCGCAGCCCGGGACAGGGTCTCTGGCTACACCTTC. Translating gives CAAARDRVSGYTF.

V is TRBV19 and J is TRBJ1-4; D not certain. The V gene's germline CDR1 is LNHDA and CDR2 SQIVND (reference sequence). The CDR3 contains 17 residues. V was trimmed by 3 bases and J by 1 base, leaving 15 bases between them. The CDR3 sequence: CASSIGRIQGTNEKLFF. The DNA for the CDR3 is TGTGCCAGTAGTATTGGCAGGATCCAAGGAACTAATGAAAAACTGTTTTTT.

The CDR3 DNA sequence: TGTGCCATCAGTGAGTCCCAGGCCCTAGCGGGAAGCGAGCAGTACTTC. The encoded protein is CAISESQALAGSEQYF. J is TRBJ2-7 and V is TRBV10-3; 9 nucleotides match TRBD2. CDR1 and CDR2 (germline): ENHRY, SYGVKD. The CDR3 loop spans 16 amino acids. Trimming removed 0 bases from V and 6 bases from J; junction bases left unmatched: 9.

The J gene is TRBJ2-2, the V gene TRBV5-1; 8 nucleotides line up with TRBD1. V lost 4 bases and J lost 3; bases outside the gene matches: 14. In germline, CDR1 is SGHRS, CDR2 YFSETQ. The CDR3 has 18 amino acids. CDR3 region: CASSPERTGRADTGELFF. DNA of the CDR3: TGCGCCAGCAGCCCCGAACGGACAGGGCGAGCGGACACCGGGGAGCTGTTTTTT.

CDR3 protein: CAWSVETEQFF. The DNA for the CDR3 is TGTGCCTGGAGTGTAGAAACTGAGCAGTTCTTC. The V call is TRBV30, the J call TRBJ2-1; D is ambiguous. Germline loops: CDR1 GTSNPN, CDR2 SVGIG (reference sequence). Trimming removed 0 bases at V and 9 bases at J, with 6 bases between. This CDR3 is built from 11 residues.

The CDR3 spells CASSVDHRGDYEQYF. CDR3 bases: TGTGCCAGCAGCGTAGATCACAGGGGGGACTACGAGCAGTACTTC. The chain links TRBV9 to TRBJ2-7, with 8 positions matching TRBD1. The germline V gene has CDR1 SGDLS and CDR2 YYNGEE. The J segment lost 3 bases and the V segment lost 0 bases, leaving 5 bases of the junction unmatched. The CDR3 is 15 residues long.

The J gene is TRBJ2-7, the V gene TRBV5-1; 8 nucleotides agree with TRBD2. CDR3 length equals 14 residues. The germline V gene encodes CDR1 SGHRS and CDR2 YFSETQ. V was pared by 4 bases and J by 2 bases, with 5 bases of the junction left unmatched. In nucleotides, the CDR3 is TGCGCCAGCAGCACGGGACTAGGACCCTACGAGCAGTACTTC. Residues: CASSTGLGPYEQYF. Together with reference TRBV5-1 and TRBJ2-7, the CDR3 gives the full variable domain: KAGVTQTPRYLIKTRGQQVTLSCSPISGHRSVSWYQQTPGQGLQFLFEYFSETQRNKGNFPGRFSGRQFSNSRSEMNVSTLELGDSALYLCASSTGLGPYEQYFGPGTRLTVT.

This chain joins TRBV7-2 and TRBJ1-1, with D hard to call. Per germline, CDR1 SGHTA and CDR2 FQGNSA. V lost 3 bases to trimming and J lost 5 bases, with 13 bases between them. The CDR3 is 14 residues long. This CDR3 is CASSFAPDGTEAFF. The CDR3 DNA is TGTGCCAGCAGCTTTGCGCCGGACGGAACTGAAGCTTTCTTT.

The sample holds one count of this clone. The chain is built from TRBV4-1 and TRBJ2-2, with 7 bases aligning to TRBD1. The CDR3 has 18 residues. V lost 0 bases, J lost 1 base, and 8 bases stayed unmatched. Germline CDR1 MGHRA, CDR2 YSYEKL. The CDR3 spells CASSQDTGDRRNTGELFF. The CDR3 nucleotides are TGCGCCAGCAGCCAAGACACAGGGGACAGACGGAACACCGGGGAGCTGTTTTTT.

The chain links TRBV30 to TRBJ1-4; tentatively, D is TRBD1 (5 bases). CDR1 GTSNPN and CDR2 SVGIG come from the germline V gene (reference sequence). V lost 4 bases, J lost 2 bases, and 14 bases lay in between. The CDR3 has 15 amino acids. This CDR3 reads CAWKGGGNTNEKLFF. CDR3 sequence (DNA): TGTGCCTGGAAGGGCGGGGGGAATACTAATGAAAAACTGTTTTTT.

This clone has only one observation. The V call is TRBV27, the J call TRBJ2-4; the D gene is possibly TRBD1 (6 bases). Germline loops: CDR1 MNHEY, CDR2 SMNVEV (reference sequence). CDR3 length: 17 amino acids. V was trimmed by 2 bases and J by 7 bases, leaving 21 bases between them. The CDR3 spells CASSLKGHGDSRNIQYF. The CDR3 DNA reads as TGTGCCAGCAGTTTAAAGGGACACGGGGATTCGCGGAACATTCAGTACTTC.

V gene TRBV2 combines with J gene TRBJ1-1, with TRBD1 identical over 9 bases. After removal of 7 bases from V and 4 bases from J, the junction contained 7 bases not matched to a gene. The germline gives CDR1 SNHLY, CDR2 FYNNEI. CDR3 length: 14 residues. The CDR3 loop is CASINRGQGTEAFF. CDR3 bases: TGTGCCAGCATTAACAGGGGGCAGGGCACTGAAGCTTTCTTT.

The chain carries TRBV5-1 and TRBJ1-4; D ambiguous. Deletions cut 0 bases from V and 0 bases from J, with 15 bases between. Looked up from germline, CDR1 is SGHRS and CDR2 is YFSETQ. The length of the CDR3 is 18 residues. The CDR3: CASSLGGQTDTTNEKLFF. DNA for the CDR3: TGCGCCAGCAGCTTGGGTGGCCAAACCGACACAACTAATGAAAAACTGTTTTTT. The full variable domain, completed using reference TRBV5-1 and TRBJ1-4, is KAGVTQTPRYLIKTRGQQVTLSCSPISGHRSVSWYQQTPGQGLQFLFEYFSETQRNKGNFPGRFSGRQFSNSRSEMNVSTLELGDSALYLCASSLGGQTDTTNEKLFFGSGTQLSVL.

The J gene is TRBJ2-7, the V gene TRBV28, with a weak D call TRBD1 (6 bases). V lost 10 bases and J lost 2, with 12 bases in between. Germline V gives CDR1 MDHEN, CDR2 SYDVKM. The CDR3 extends over 12 amino acids. The CDR3 here is CATQGQTYEQYF. In nucleotides, the CDR3 is TGTGCCACCCAAGGACAGACCTACGAGCAGTACTTC.

J is TRBJ2-7 and V is TRBV18; 7 bases fit TRBD2. This CDR3 contains 15 residues. Germline CDR1 and CDR2: KGHSH and LQKENI. Trimming removed 3 bases from V and 3 bases from J; junction bases left unmatched: 8. The CDR3 is CASSPLGGGNYEQYF. For the CDR3, the DNA is TGTGCCAGCTCACCTCTTGGCGGGGGAAACTACGAGCAGTACTTC.

The chain is built from TRBV28 and TRBJ1-2; no definite D call. V lost 4 bases and J lost 8, with 14 bases in between. This CDR3 has 13 amino acids. From germline, CDR1 is MDHEN and CDR2 SYDVKM. DNA for the CDR3: TGTGCCAGCAGTTCCGGAAGCCGGGAGGGCTACACCTTC. It specifies CASSSGSREGYTF.

The chain is built from TRBV10-3 and TRBJ2-3, with 9 positions matching TRBD1. The CDR3 extends over 14 amino acids. CDR1 ENHRY and CDR2 SYGVKD come from the germline V gene. With V trimmed by 4 bases and J by 6 bases, 5 bases remained unmatched. In nucleotides, the CDR3 is TGTGCCATCAGTGGGGACAGGGATTCGGATACGCAGTATTTT. Protein: CAISGDRDSDTQYF.

The chain recombines TRBV12-5 with TRBJ2-1; either TRBD1 or TRBD2 may supply D (5 bases each). Trimming took off 1 base at V and 7 bases at J, with 14 bases between the two ends. The CDR3 extends over 15 amino acids. Per germline, CDR1 LGHNT and CDR2 FRNRAP. Here the CDR3 reads CASGLGGTLSNEQFF. The CDR3 DNA is TGTGCTAGTGGTTTGGGGGGGACCCTCAGTAATGAGCAGTTCTTC.

For this clone: This sample includes further DNA sequences coding for the same CDR3. The rearrangement links TRBV5-1 to TRBJ2-3; possibly TRBD1 for D (5 bases). The CDR3 extends over 14 amino acids. Trimming left V 3 bases short and J 3 bases short, with 11 bases between. Germline loops: CDR1 SGHRS, CDR2 YFSETQ. The CDR3 is CASSSGRGTDTQYF. The CDR3 DNA reads TGCGCCAGCAGCTCCGGAAGGGGAACAGATACGCAGTATTTT.

The rearrangement uses TRBV6-5 and TRBJ2-1; 15 positions match TRBD2. This CDR3 is 16 amino acids long. The V gene end was trimmed by 4 bases and the J gene end by 9 bases; junction bases not matched to a gene: 7. In germline, CDR1 is MNHEY, CDR2 SVGAGI. DNA of the CDR3: TGTGCCAGCAGTTCCGGACTAGCGGGAGGGCGGGTTGAGCAGTTCTTC. The encoded protein is CASSSGLAGGRVEQFF.

The rearrangement links TRBV19 to TRBJ1-3; 7 positions agree with TRBD1. CDR1 and CDR2 from the germline V gene are LNHDA and SQIVND (reference sequence). This CDR3 is 17 amino acids long. The trim removed 5 bases at V and 0 bases at J, leaving 10 bases unmatched. Written as DNA, the CDR3 is TGTGCCAGTAGTCCCTCTTGGGACAGAAGCTCTGGAAACACCATATATTTT. It yields the protein CASSPSWDRSSGNTIYF. Together with reference TRBV19 and TRBJ1-3, the CDR3 gives the full variable domain: DGGITQSPKYLFRKEGQNVTLSCEQNLNHDAMYWYRQDPGQGLRLIYYSQIVNDFQKGDIAEGYSVSREKKESFPLTVTSAQKNPTAFYLCASSPSWDRSSGNTIYFGEGSWLTVV.